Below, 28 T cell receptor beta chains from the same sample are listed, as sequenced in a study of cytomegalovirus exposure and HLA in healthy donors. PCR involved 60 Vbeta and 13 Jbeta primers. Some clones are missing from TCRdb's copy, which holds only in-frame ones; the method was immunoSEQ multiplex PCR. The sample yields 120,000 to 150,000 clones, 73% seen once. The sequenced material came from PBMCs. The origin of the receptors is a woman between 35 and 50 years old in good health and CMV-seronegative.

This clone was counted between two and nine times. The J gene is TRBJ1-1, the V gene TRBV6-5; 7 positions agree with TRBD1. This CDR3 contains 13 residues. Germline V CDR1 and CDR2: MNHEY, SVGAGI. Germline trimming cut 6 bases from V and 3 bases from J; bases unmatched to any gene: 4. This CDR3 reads CASRPDRDTEAFF. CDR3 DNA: TGTGCCAGCAGACCCGACAGGGACACTGAAGCTTTCTTT.

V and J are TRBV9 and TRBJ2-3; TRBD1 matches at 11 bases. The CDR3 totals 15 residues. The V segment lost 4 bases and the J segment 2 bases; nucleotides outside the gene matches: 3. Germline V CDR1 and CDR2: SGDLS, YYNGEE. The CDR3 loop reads CASSSGQGATDTQYF. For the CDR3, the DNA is TGTGCCAGCAGCTCCGGACAGGGGGCCACAGATACGCAGTATTTT.

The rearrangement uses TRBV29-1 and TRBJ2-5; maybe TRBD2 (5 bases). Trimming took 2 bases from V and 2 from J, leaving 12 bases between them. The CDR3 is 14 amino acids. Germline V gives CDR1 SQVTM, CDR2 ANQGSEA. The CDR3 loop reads CSVELGREQETQYF. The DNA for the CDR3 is TGCAGCGTTGAACTAGGACGGGAACAAGAGACCCAGTACTTC.

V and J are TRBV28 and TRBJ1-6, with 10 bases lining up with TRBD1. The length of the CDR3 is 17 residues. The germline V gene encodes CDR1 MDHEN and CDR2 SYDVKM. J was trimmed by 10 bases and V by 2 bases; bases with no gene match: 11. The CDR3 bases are TGTGCCAGCAGTTTAGTCGGGGGAGGGACAGGGGACTCACCCCTCCACTTT. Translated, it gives CASSLVGGGTGDSPLHF.

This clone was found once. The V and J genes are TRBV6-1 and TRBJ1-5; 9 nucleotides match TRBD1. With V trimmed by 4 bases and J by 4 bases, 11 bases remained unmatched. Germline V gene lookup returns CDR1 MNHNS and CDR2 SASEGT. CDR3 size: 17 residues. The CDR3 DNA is TGTGCCAGCAGTGGAGGGACAGGGTTCGCGTTGAATCAGCCCCAGCATTTT. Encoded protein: CASSGGTGFALNQPQHF.

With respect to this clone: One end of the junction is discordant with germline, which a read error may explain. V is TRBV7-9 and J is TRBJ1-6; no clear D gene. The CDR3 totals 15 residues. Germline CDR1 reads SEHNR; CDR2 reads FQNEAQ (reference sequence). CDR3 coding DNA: TGTTCCAGCAGCTTAGACGGAGGATATAATTCACCCCTCCACTTT. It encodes CSSSLDGGYNSPLHF.

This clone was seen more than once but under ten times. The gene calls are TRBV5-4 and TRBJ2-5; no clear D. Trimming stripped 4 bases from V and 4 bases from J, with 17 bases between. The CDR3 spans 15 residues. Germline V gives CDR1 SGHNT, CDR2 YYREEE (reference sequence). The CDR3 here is CASSRNLMSPETQYF. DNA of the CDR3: TGTGCCAGCAGCCGCAATTTGATGAGCCCAGAGACCCAGTACTTC.

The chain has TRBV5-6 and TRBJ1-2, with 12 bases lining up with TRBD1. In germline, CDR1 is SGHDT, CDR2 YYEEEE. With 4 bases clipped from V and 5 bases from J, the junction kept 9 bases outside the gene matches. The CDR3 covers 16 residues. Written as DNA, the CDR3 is TGTGCCAGCAGCAAGGGACAGGGGGCATTTGGTTATGGCTACACCTTC. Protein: CASSKGQGAFGYGYTF. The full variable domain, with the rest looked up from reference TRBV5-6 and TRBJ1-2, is DAGVTQSPTHLIKTRGQQVTLRCSPKSGHDTVSWYQQALGQGPQFIFQYYEEEERQRGNFPDRFSGHQFPNYSSELNVNALLLGDSALYLCASSKGQGAFGYGYTFGSGTRLTVV.

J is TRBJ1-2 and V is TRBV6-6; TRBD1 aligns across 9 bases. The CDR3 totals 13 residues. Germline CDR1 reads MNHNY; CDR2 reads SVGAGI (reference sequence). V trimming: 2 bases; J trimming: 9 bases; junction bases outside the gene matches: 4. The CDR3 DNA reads TGTGCCAGCAGTTACGACGGGACAGGGAGCTACACCTTC. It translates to CASSYDGTGSYTF.

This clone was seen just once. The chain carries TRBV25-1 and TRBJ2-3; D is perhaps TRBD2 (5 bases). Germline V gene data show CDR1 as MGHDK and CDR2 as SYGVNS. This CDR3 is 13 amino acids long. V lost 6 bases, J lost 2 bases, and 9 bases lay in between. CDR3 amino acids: CASRLASTDTQYF. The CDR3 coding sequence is TGTGCCAGCAGGCTAGCTTCCACAGATACGCAGTATTTT.

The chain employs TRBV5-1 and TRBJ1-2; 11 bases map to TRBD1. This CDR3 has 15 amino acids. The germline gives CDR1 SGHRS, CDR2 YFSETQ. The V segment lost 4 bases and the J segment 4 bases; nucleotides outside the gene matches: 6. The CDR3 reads CASSLGTGGAYGYTF. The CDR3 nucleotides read TGCGCCAGCAGCCTGGGGACAGGGGGGGCCTATGGCTACACCTTC.

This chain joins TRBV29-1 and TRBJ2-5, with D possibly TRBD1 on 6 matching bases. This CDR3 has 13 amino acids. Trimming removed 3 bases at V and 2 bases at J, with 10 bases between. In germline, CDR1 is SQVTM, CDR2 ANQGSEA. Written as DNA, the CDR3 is TGCAGCGTTGAGGACAGTAGACAAGAGACCCAGTACTTC. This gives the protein CSVEDSRQETQYF.

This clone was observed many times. CDR3 DNA sequence: TGTGCCAGCAGCTTTAGGGGTGAGCAGTTCTTC. Translated: CASSFRGEQFF. The chain couples TRBV5-6 to TRBJ2-1; possibly TRBD1 for D (5 bases). The CDR3 totals 11 residues. Germline CDR1 reads SGHDT; CDR2 reads YYEEEE. Trimming stripped 2 bases from V and 9 bases from J, with 6 bases between.

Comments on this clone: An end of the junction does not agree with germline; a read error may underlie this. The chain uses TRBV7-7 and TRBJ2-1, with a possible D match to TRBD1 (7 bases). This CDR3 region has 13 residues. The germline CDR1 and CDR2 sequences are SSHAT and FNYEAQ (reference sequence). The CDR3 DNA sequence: TGTGCTAGCAGCAATAATCGGGGGACAGACCAGTTCTTC. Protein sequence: CASSNNRGTDQFF.

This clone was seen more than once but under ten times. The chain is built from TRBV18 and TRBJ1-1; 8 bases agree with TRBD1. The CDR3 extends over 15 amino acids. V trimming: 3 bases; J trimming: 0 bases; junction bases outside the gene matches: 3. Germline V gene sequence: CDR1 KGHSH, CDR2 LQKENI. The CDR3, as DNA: TGTGCCAGCTCACCCAACAGGGGGTTGAACACTGAAGCTTTCTTT. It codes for CASSPNRGLNTEAFF.

DNA of the CDR3: TGTGCCAGCAGCGTACGCGGGGGGCAAAGCACAGATACGCAGTATTTT. Its protein is CASSVRGGQSTDTQYF. The V call is TRBV9, the J call TRBJ2-3, with TRBD2 identical over 8 bases. CDR1 and CDR2 from the germline V gene are SGDLS and YYNGEE. The V gene end was trimmed by 1 base and the J gene end by 0 bases; junction bases not matched to a gene: 4. This CDR3 has 16 amino acids.

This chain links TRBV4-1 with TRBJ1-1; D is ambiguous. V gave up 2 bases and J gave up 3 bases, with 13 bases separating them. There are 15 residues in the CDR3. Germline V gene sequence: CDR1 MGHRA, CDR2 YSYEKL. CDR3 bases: TGCGCCAGCAGCCAAAAGCGACCGTCGGACACTGAAGCTTTCTTT. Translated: CASSQKRPSDTEAFF.

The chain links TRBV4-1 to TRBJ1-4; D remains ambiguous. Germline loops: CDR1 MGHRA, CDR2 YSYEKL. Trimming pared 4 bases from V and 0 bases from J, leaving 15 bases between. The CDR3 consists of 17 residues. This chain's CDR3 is CASSPVRILPTNEKLFF. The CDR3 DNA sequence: TGCGCCAGCAGCCCGGTCCGAATCCTACCAACTAATGAAAAACTGTTTTTT.

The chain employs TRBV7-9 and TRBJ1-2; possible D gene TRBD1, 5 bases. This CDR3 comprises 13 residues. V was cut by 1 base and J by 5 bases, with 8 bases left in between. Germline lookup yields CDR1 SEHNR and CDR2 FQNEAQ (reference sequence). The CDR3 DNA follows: TGTGCCAGCAGCTTAGAAGCAGGGTATGGCTACACCTTC. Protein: CASSLEAGYGYTF.

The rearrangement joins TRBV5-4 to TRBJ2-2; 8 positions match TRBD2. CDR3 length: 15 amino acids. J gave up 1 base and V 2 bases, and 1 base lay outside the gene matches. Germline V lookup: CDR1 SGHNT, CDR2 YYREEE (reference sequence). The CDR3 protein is CASSLSGGNTGELFF. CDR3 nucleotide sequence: TGTGCCAGCAGCTTAAGCGGGGGGAACACCGGGGAGCTGTTTTTT.

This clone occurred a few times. The CDR3 sequence is CASRLGQGDEQYV. CDR3 nucleotide sequence: TGTGCCAGCAGACTTGGACAGGGGGACGAGCAGTACGTC. The V call is TRBV5-6, the J call TRBJ2-7; 10 bases fit TRBD1. Germline V gene data show CDR1 as SGHDT and CDR2 as YYEEEE. This CDR3 contains 13 residues. With 5 bases clipped from V and 5 bases from J, the junction kept 4 bases outside the gene matches.

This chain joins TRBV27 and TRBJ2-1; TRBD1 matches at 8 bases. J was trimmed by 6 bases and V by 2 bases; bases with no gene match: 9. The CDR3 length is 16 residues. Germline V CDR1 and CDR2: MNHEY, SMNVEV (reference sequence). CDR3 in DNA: TGTGCCAGCAGTTTAGGGTACAGGGGGTCTAGCAATGAGCAGTTCTTC. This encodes CASSLGYRGSSNEQFF.

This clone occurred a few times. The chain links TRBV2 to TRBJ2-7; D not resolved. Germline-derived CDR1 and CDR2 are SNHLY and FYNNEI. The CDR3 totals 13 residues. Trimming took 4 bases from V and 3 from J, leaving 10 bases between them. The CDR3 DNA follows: TGTGCCAGCAGTGCGCGGCAGTACTACGAGCAGTACTTC. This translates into CASSARQYYEQYF.

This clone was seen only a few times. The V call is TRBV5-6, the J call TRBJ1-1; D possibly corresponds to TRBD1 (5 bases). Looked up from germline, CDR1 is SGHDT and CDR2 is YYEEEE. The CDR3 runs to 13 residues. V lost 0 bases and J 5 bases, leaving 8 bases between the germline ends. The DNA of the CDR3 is TGTGCCAGCAGCTTGGTAGGGGCTACTGAAGCTTTCTTT. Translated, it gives CASSLVGATEAFF.

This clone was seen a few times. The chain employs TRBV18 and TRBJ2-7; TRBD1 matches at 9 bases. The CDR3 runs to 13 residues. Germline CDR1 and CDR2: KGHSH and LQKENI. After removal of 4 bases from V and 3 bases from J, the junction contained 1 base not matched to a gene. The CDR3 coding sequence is TGTGCCAGCTCACGGGACAGGGACTACGAGCAGTACTTC. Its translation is CASSRDRDYEQYF.

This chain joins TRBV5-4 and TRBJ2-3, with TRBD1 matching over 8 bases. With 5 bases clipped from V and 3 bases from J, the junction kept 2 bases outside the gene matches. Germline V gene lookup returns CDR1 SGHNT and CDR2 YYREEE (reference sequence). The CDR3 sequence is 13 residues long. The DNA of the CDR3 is TGTGCCAGCAGTCGGACAGGGACAGATACGCAGTATTTT. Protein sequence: CASSRTGTDTQYF.

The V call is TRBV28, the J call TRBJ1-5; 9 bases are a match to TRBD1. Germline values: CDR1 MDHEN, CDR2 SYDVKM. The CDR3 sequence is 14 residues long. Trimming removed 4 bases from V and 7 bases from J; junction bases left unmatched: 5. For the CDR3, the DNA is TGTGCCAGCAGTTGGGGGACAGGGAAGCAGCCCCAGCATTTT. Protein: CASSWGTGKQPQHF. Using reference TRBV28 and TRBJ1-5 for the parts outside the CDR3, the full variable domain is DVKVTQSSRYLVKRTGEKVFLECVQDMDHENMFWYRQDPGLGLRLIYFSYDVKMKEKGDIPEGYSVSREKKERFSLILESASTNQTSMYLCASSWGTGKQPQHFGDGTRLSIL.

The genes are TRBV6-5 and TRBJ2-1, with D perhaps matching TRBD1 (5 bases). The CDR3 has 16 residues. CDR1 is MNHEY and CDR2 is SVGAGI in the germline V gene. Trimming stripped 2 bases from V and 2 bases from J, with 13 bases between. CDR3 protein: CASSYKTGRTYNEQFF. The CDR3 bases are TGTGCCAGCAGTTACAAAACAGGACGTACCTACAATGAGCAGTTCTTC.